This TCR beta chain was sequenced for a study of blood T cell repertoires in COVID-19. CDR3 length equals 17 residues. Per germline, CDR1 SGHTA and CDR2 FQGNSA. The ends lost 7 bases at V and 2 bases at J; junction bases unmatched: 8. Using immunoSEQ multiplex PCR, the repertoire was profiled, and TCRdb retains in-frame clones only, with some absent. The data show about 21,000 clones, roughly 89% seen once. This clonotype originated in a man aged 65 to 79 with active COVID-19. Sequenced material: peripheral blood. The J gene is TRBJ2-2, the V gene TRBV7-2; TRBD2 matches 12 bases. CDR3 protein: CASTPLAGGTNTGELFF. The CDR3 region has the DNA TGTGCCAGCACCCCACTAGCGGGAGGCACAAACACCGGGGAGCTGTTTTTT.